The text below deals with one T cell receptor (beta chain). What it recognizes is unknown. Calling Graves' hyperthyroidism stable meant ophthalmopathy did not progress within 18 months. Patients having uncontrolled infection, another autoimmune disease, pregnancy or lactation were not included. Diagnostic decisions used clinical symptoms, serum thyroxine and TRAb, thyroid ultrasound and orbital computed tomography. The data derive from a study of T cells in Graves' hyperthyroidism and ophthalmopathy. The study, taken as a whole, reports: Ophthalmopathy could be told apart from stable hyperthyroidism with a 13 V-J model.

From RNA transcripts, TCR beta CDR3 regions were amplified. HTBI primers were used for first-round RT-PCR of the TCR CDR3. TCRdb redid the calling of the multiplex PCR reads with MiXCR, one entry per CDR3 protein. The data contain 600,000 to 900,000 distinct CDR3 sequences, about a sixth of them seen just once; the ten biggest clones take up 8.4%. This CDR3 contains 17 residues. Germline-derived CDR1 and CDR2 are SGHTA and FQGNSA. V gave up 2 bases and J gave up 7 bases; unmatched junction bases: 11. This TCR derives from a man aged 18 to 35 with Graves' hyperthyroidism. This chain uses TRBV7-2 with TRBJ1-2; 12 bases line up with TRBD1. Sequencing was done on a sample of blood. The CDR3 loop is CASSLMLGGQGALGYTF. The CDR3 DNA reads as TGTGCCAGCAGCTTAATGTTAGGGGGACAGGGGGCTCTTGGCTACACCTTC.